The TCR beta chain under discussion was sequenced for a study of response to subunit inactivated influenza vaccine. General study findings and limits: Each seasonal influenza vaccination, the authors suggested, recruits few new T cells.

With regard to this clonotype: The antigen remains unidentified.

Germline-derived CDR1 and CDR2 are SGHDT and YYEEEE. There are 15 residues in the CDR3. V lost 6 bases to trimming and J lost 7 bases, with 17 bases between them. TCRdb recomputed calls from the RT-PCR reads with MiXCR, one row per CDR3 protein. The sample consists of around 650,000 distinct CDR3 sequences, approximately 14% of them appearing once. Sequenced here: PBMCs from blood, sampled approximately 12 days after vaccination. V is TRBV5-6 and J is TRBJ1-6; D is perhaps TRBD1 (5 bases). The TCR originated in a man over 45 who received an inactivated influenza vaccine. The CDR3 region is CASMRGSRNNSPLHF. CDR3 coding DNA: TGTGCCAGCATGAGGGGTTCGCGGAACAATTCACCCCTCCACTTT.